What follows describes a single T cell receptor beta chain. The germline gives CDR1 ENHRY, CDR2 SYGVKD. This CDR3 has 15 residues. Germline trimming cut 5 bases from V and 4 bases from J; bases unmatched to any gene: 6. The data belong to a study of blood T cell repertoires in COVID-19. Only in-frame clones appear in the TCRdb table, and some are missing; sequencing was by immunoSEQ multiplex PCR. Of 70,000 to 90,000 clones in the sample, approximately 79% are singletons; the top ten hold around 2.6%. The V gene is TRBV10-3, the J gene TRBJ1-4; 8 positions match TRBD1. This receptor was obtained from a human donor with acute or convalescent COVID-19. The donor label of this sample is uncertain. The sample consisted of peripheral blood. The CDR3 DNA reads TGTGCCATCAGTCCCCAGGGGGCCTTTAATGAAAAACTGTTTTTT. Its translation: CAISPQGAFNEKLFF.